Presented here are 28 T cell receptor beta chains from one specimen sequenced in a study of cytomegalovirus exposure and HLA in healthy donors. The primer mix had 60 Vbeta and 13 Jbeta primers. Sequencing was performed with immunoSEQ multiplex PCR; in TCRdb, only in-frame clones are kept and a portion is missing. The sample has 100,000 to 150,000 clones; about 83% are singletons. Material: PBMCs. The receptors shown here come from a woman under 40 in good health and CMV-seronegative.

J is TRBJ1-2 and V is TRBV28, with 7 bases identical to TRBD1. Per the germline V gene, CDR1 is MDHEN and CDR2 is SYDVKM. The CDR3 is made up of 14 amino acids. V was pared by 6 bases and J by 8 bases, with 12 bases of the junction left unmatched. The CDR3 sequence is CASRNTGVSLGYTF. For the CDR3, the DNA is TGTGCCAGCAGGAATACAGGGGTTTCCCTCGGCTACACCTTC.

CDR3 DNA sequence: TGTGCCAGTAGTATAGATCCCGGGAGGACTAGCACAGATACGCAGTATTTT. This sequence encodes CASSIDPGRTSTDTQYF. V usage is TRBV19 and J usage is TRBJ2-3, with TRBD2 matching 7 bases. The CDR3 runs 17 residues. Germline lookup yields CDR1 LNHDA and CDR2 SQIVND (reference sequence). The ends lost 0 bases at V and 0 bases at J; junction bases unmatched: 6.

V and J are TRBV6-1 and TRBJ2-1; 10 bases are shared with TRBD2. CDR1 and CDR2 from the germline V gene are MNHNS and SASEGT. The V segment lost 4 bases and the J segment 6 bases; nucleotides outside the gene matches: 9. The CDR3 spans 16 residues. CDR3 amino acids: CASSGAPSGSGNEQFF. The DNA of the CDR3 is TGTGCCAGCAGTGGAGCGCCTAGCGGGAGTGGCAATGAGCAGTTCTTC.

The V gene is TRBV11-1, the J gene TRBJ1-2, with D unresolved. The CDR3 has 15 residues. Trimming shortened V by 0 bases and J by 4 bases, and 12 bases separated the two germline ends. CDR1 is SGHAT and CDR2 is FQDESV in the germline V gene (reference sequence). CDR3 DNA: TGTGCCAGCAGCTTAGCCTCGGGGATAGGCTATGGCTACACCTTC. This sequence encodes CASSLASGIGYGYTF.

The chain is built from TRBV7-2 and TRBJ1-3; D uncertain. Trimming pared 1 base from V and 4 bases from J, leaving 17 bases between. CDR3 size: 17 residues. The V gene's germline CDR1 is SGHTA and CDR2 FQGNSA. CDR3 loop: CASSLVAGGAGGNTIYF. CDR3 sequence (DNA): TGTGCCAGCAGCTTAGTAGCGGGCGGCGCCGGCGGAAACACCATATATTTT.

The chain has TRBV28 and TRBJ2-5; tentatively, D is TRBD2 (6 bases). CDR1 is MDHEN, CDR2 SYDVKM, per germline. Trimming shortened V by 6 bases and J by 2 bases, and 19 bases separated the two germline ends. The CDR3 is 16 residues long. CDR3 coding DNA: TGTGCCAGCAGCCCGTGGGGCGGGACCATTCAAGAGACCCAGTACTTC. It translates to CASSPWGGTIQETQYF.

This chain links TRBV19 with TRBJ2-5; TRBD2 matches at 10 bases. Germline trimming cut 6 bases from V and 3 bases from J; bases unmatched to any gene: 1. CDR1 is LNHDA and CDR2 is SQIVND in the germline V gene (reference sequence). CDR3 length: 13 residues. The CDR3 DNA reads TGTGCCAGTAGACTAGCGGGGAAAGAGACCCAGTACTTC. Encoded protein: CASRLAGKETQYF.

This clone was picked up one time. The chain recombines TRBV5-1 with TRBJ2-2; 11 bases map to TRBD2. J was trimmed by 7 bases and V by 4 bases; bases with no gene match: 9. CDR3 length: 16 amino acids. Germline assignment: CDR1 SGHRS and CDR2 YFSETQ. The CDR3 here is CASSRGLAAINGELFF. The CDR3 nucleotides are TGCGCCAGCAGCCGGGGACTAGCGGCTATTAACGGGGAGCTGTTTTTT.

V and J are TRBV7-9 and TRBJ1-1, with a tentative D call TRBD1 (5 bases). This CDR3 spans 15 amino acids. Germline CDR1 SEHNR, CDR2 FQNEAQ (reference sequence). Trimming left V 0 bases short and J 4 bases short, with 12 bases between. In DNA form, the CDR3 reads TGTGCCAGCAGCTTAGCCCAAGGGGTGTCCACTGAAGCTTTCTTT. It yields the protein CASSLAQGVSTEAFF. The whole variable domain, filled in from reference TRBV7-9 and TRBJ1-1, reads DTGVSQNPRHKITKRGQNVTFRCDPISEHNRLYWYRQTLGQGPEFLTYFQNEAQLEKSRLLSDRFSAERPKGSFSTLEIQRTEQGDSAMYLCASSLAQGVSTEAFFGQGTRLTVV.

The V gene is TRBV5-6, the J gene TRBJ2-7; 7 bases are shared with TRBD1. With V trimmed by 0 bases and J by 3 bases, 6 bases remained unmatched. The CDR3 consists of 15 residues. Germline CDR1 and CDR2: SGHDT and YYEEEE. The chain's CDR3 is CASSLGYRGVYEQYF. The CDR3 DNA reads as TGTGCCAGCAGCTTGGGGTACAGGGGAGTCTACGAGCAGTACTTC.

This chain uses TRBV5-8 with TRBJ1-5; 9 bases match TRBD1. The CDR3 length is 14 residues. The junction had 4 bases not matched to a gene; V was cut back by 4 bases and J by 5 bases. Germline V gene lookup returns CDR1 SGHTS and CDR2 YDEGEE. The CDR3 protein is CASSPGQGDQPQHF. CDR3 DNA sequence: TGTGCCAGCAGCCCGGGACAGGGCGATCAGCCCCAGCATTTT. Filled out from reference TRBV5-8 and TRBJ1-5, the complete variable domain reads EAGVTQSPTHLIKTRGQQATLRCSPISGHTSVYWYQQALGLGLQFLLWYDEGEERNRGNFPPRFSGRQFPNYSSELNVNALELEDSALYLCASSPGQGDQPQHFGDGTRLSIL.

The chain uses TRBV7-6 and TRBJ2-5; 7 bases are shared with TRBD2. The junction had 10 bases not matched to a gene; V was cut back by 1 base and J by 5 bases. The CDR3 is 16 residues long. Germline V gene lookup returns CDR1 SGHVS and CDR2 FNYEAQ. CDR3 DNA sequence: TGTGCCAGCAGCTTAGGGGGGGGTTATTCATCGGAGACCCAGTACTTC. Its translation is CASSLGGGYSSETQYF.

The chain uses TRBV6-1 and TRBJ2-2, with TRBD2 identical over 7 bases. This CDR3 has 16 residues. J gave up 8 bases and V 0 bases, and 9 bases lay outside the gene matches. Germline V lookup: CDR1 MNHNS, CDR2 SASEGT. The CDR3 here is CASSEAGRGVRGELFF. CDR3 nucleotide sequence: TGTGCCAGCAGTGAAGCGGGGAGGGGTGTGAGGGGGGAGCTGTTTTTT.

The V and J genes are TRBV19 and TRBJ2-1; 8 bases are a match to TRBD2. This CDR3 is built from 14 residues. In germline, CDR1 is LNHDA, CDR2 SQIVND (reference sequence). Trimming cost V 5 bases and J 6 bases; bases outside gene matches: 6. DNA of the CDR3: TGTGCCAGTAGTGCGGTAGCGGGGTTCAATGAGCAGTTCTTC. Its translation: CASSAVAGFNEQFF. The entire variable domain, with the rest obtained from reference TRBV19 and TRBJ2-1, is as follows: DGGITQSPKYLFRKEGQNVTLSCEQNLNHDAMYWYRQDPGQGLRLIYYSQIVNDFQKGDIAEGYSVSREKKESFPLTVTSAQKNPTAFYLCASSAVAGFNEQFFGPGTRLTVL.

J is TRBJ1-4 and V is TRBV28; D gene ambiguous. The V end lost 8 bases, the J end lost 0 bases, and 13 bases lay between the germline ends. The CDR3 is made up of 15 amino acids. CDR1 and CDR2 (germline): MDHEN, SYDVKM. This CDR3 reads CASSASGATNEKLFF. In DNA form, the CDR3 reads TGTGCCAGCTCCGCCTCGGGAGCAACTAATGAAAAACTGTTTTTT.

This chain links TRBV2 with TRBJ2-7; TRBD2 is a possible D gene (6 bases). Germline V CDR1 and CDR2: SNHLY, FYNNEI. The ends were cut back, 7 bases at V and 2 bases at J, with 15 bases in the middle. CDR3 length equals 14 residues. The CDR3 here is CASNGQRAPYEQYF. CDR3 nucleotide sequence: TGTGCCAGCAACGGGCAGCGGGCCCCCTACGAGCAGTACTTC.

This chain links TRBV4-1 with TRBJ1-5; unclear D gene. Per the germline V gene, CDR1 is MGHRA and CDR2 is YSYEKL. V was shortened by 4 bases and J by 3 bases, with 10 bases between the two germline ends. The length of the CDR3 is 14 residues. The CDR3 spells CASSPRETNQPQHF. CDR3 coding DNA: TGCGCCAGCAGCCCCCGGGAAACCAATCAGCCCCAGCATTTT.

The rearrangement links TRBV4-3 to TRBJ1-3, with 7 bases identical to TRBD1. This CDR3 contains 15 residues. V dropped 2 bases and J dropped 0; count of bases not matched to a gene: 1. CDR1 and CDR2 (germline): LGHNA, YSLEER. This chain's CDR3 is CASSQWTGSGNTIYF. The CDR3 region has the DNA TGCGCCAGCAGCCAATGGACAGGCTCTGGAAACACCATATATTTT.

V is TRBV21-1 and J is TRBJ1-5. TRBV21-1 is a listed pseudogene. The CDR3 is 15 residues long. CDR3 sequence reads: CASSKAGESNQPQHF. The DNA of the CDR3 is TGTGCCAGCAGCAAAGCAGGAGAAAGCAATCAGCCCCAGCATTTT.

The chain joins TRBV9 to TRBJ1-2, with TRBD1 identical over 9 bases. Germline V gives CDR1 SGDLS, CDR2 YYNGEE. Trimming at V came to 2 bases and at J to 4 bases, leaving 3 bases not matched to a gene. CDR3 length equals 14 residues. CDR3 sequence (DNA): TGTGCCAGCAGCGTCGGGACAGGGCCCTATGGCTACACCTTC. Amino acids: CASSVGTGPYGYTF.

The table lists this clone with a count of one. This chain links TRBV4-2 with TRBJ2-2, with 8 positions matching TRBD2. Germline V CDR1 and CDR2: LGHNA, YNFKEQ. J was trimmed by 3 bases and V by 3 bases; bases with no gene match: 9. CDR3 length equals 17 residues. CDR3 region: CASSQDGSGSYTGELFF. CDR3 coding DNA: TGTGCCAGCAGCCAGGACGGAAGCGGGAGTTACACCGGGGAGCTGTTTTTT.

The chain employs TRBV18 and TRBJ1-5; maybe TRBD1 (6 bases). V lost 2 bases and J 10 bases, leaving 18 bases between the germline ends. The CDR3 sequence is 15 residues long. Per germline, CDR1 KGHSH and CDR2 LQKENI. DNA for the CDR3: TGTGCCAGCTCACCATACGGAGGGGAGGGGGGTCCCCAGCATTTT. Protein product: CASSPYGGEGGPQHF.

The chain combines TRBV5-1 with TRBJ2-2, with no clear D. CDR1 SGHRS and CDR2 YFSETQ come from the germline V gene. The CDR3 is 15 residues long. Trimming shortened V by 4 bases and J by 5 bases, and 15 bases separated the two germline ends. This chain's CDR3 is CASSPPALRTGELFF. DNA for the CDR3: TGCGCCAGCAGCCCACCGGCCCTCAGGACCGGGGAGCTGTTTTTT.

The V gene is TRBV9, the J gene TRBJ2-7, with D perhaps matching TRBD1 (7 bases). The CDR3 has 16 residues. Germline V CDR1 and CDR2: SGDLS, YYNGEE. V was trimmed by 4 bases and J by 7 bases, leaving 24 bases between them. As DNA, the CDR3 is TGTGCCAGCAGCCCCCTTACGGGGGCCGCCAGGGGGGAGCAGTACTTC. It translates to CASSPLTGAARGEQYF. The entire variable domain, with the rest obtained from reference TRBV9 and TRBJ2-7, is as follows: DSGVTQTPKHLITATGQRVTLRCSPRSGDLSVYWYQQSLDQGLQFLIQYYNGEERAKGNILERFSAQQFPDLHSELNLSSLELGDSALYFCASSPLTGAARGEQYFGPGTRLTVT.

The chain uses TRBV5-1 and TRBJ2-5; perhaps TRBD2 as D (6 bases). Germline V lookup: CDR1 SGHRS, CDR2 YFSETQ. The V and J ends lost 0 bases and 0 bases respectively, with 9 bases between them. The length of the CDR3 is 15 residues. The CDR3 coding sequence is TGCGCCAGCAGCTTGGGTGGCGGGGACCAAGAGACCCAGTACTTC. Translation: CASSLGGGDQETQYF.

The chain recombines TRBV28 with TRBJ2-5, with D possibly TRBD1 on 6 matching bases. V was shortened by 4 bases and J by 1 base, with 19 bases between the two germline ends. Germline CDR1 reads MDHEN; CDR2 reads SYDVKM. The CDR3 spans 17 residues. The CDR3 region is CASSSLSLQGFQETQYF. In DNA, the CDR3 is TGTGCCAGCAGTTCCTTATCCCTACAGGGATTCCAAGAGACCCAGTACTTC.

The gene calls are TRBV5-1 and TRBJ2-7; 9 nucleotides line up with TRBD2. The ends lost 0 bases at V and 9 bases at J; junction bases unmatched: 7. Looked up from germline, CDR1 is SGHRS and CDR2 is YFSETQ. CDR3 size: 14 residues. For the CDR3, the DNA is TGCGCCAGCAGCTTGGGTAGCGGGGGCGGCGGGCAGTACTTC. Its protein product is CASSLGSGGGGQYF.

V is TRBV28 and J is TRBJ2-6, with TRBD2 matching over 9 bases. The CDR3 runs to 18 residues. Trimming removed 4 bases from V and 0 bases from J; junction bases left unmatched: 7. In germline, CDR1 is MDHEN, CDR2 SYDVKM. CDR3 coding DNA: TGTGCCAGCAGTTCGGGACTAGCCGTCATCTCTGGGGCCAACGTCCTGACTTTC. This encodes CASSSGLAVISGANVLTF.